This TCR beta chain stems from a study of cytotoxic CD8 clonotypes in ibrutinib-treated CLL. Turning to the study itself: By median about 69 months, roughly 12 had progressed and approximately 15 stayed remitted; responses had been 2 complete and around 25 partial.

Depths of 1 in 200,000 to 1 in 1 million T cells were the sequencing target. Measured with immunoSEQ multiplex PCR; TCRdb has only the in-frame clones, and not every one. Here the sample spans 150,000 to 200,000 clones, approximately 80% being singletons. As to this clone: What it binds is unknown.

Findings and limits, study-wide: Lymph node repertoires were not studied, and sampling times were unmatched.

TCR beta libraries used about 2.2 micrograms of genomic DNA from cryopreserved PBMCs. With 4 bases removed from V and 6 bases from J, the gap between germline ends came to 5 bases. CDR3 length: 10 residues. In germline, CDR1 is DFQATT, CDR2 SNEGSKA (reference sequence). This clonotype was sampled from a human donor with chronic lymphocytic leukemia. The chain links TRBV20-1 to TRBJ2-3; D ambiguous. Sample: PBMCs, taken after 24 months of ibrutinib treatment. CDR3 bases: TGCAGTGCTACCACGGATACGCAGTATTTT. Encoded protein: CSATTDTQYF.